This T cell receptor beta chain was observed in a study of blood T cell repertoires in COVID-19. Study overall: Sites across the United States, Italy and Spain contributed samples from acute and convalescent COVID-19. From T cells, B-cell-depleted T cells, or PBMCs came the material, which was cDNA or gDNA.

Original analysis: From reference gene primer amplification, estimates of nucleated cell counts were derived. The repertoire was sequenced with immunoSEQ multiplex PCR; TCRdb's copy has only in-frame clones and lacks some. Clone size and the V and J calls come from that table; the DNA yielded D and trimming. The table has some 90,000 clones, around 90% seen once. V lost 1 base and J lost 2; bases outside the gene matches: 5. The germline CDR1 and CDR2 sequences are LNHDA and SQIVND (reference sequence). The length of the CDR3 is 16 residues. Only a few counts were recorded for this clone. The chain has TRBV19 and TRBJ1-5; 7 positions match TRBD1. What was sequenced was peripheral blood. The TCR originated in a man aged 50-60 years with COVID-19, enrolled during active disease. The CDR3 coding sequence is TGTGCCAGTAGTATAGTCGAGGGGGCGCGCAATCAGCCCCAGCATTTT. Amino acids: CASSIVEGARNQPQHF.